Shown below are 9 T cell receptor beta chains from a single sample sequenced in a study of PD-L1 blockade in urothelial cancer. The sample's time point: pretreatment peripheral blood. Sequencing used immunoSEQ multiplex PCR; TCRdb keeps in-frame clones, though not all of them. This sample has 65,000 to 80,000 clones, with 85% to 90% found just once. The sequenced sample was PBMCs, obtained around atezolizumab (anti-PD-L1) treatment. These receptors all stem from a man between 70 and 80 years old with urothelial cancer.

This chain connects TRBV5-1 to TRBJ2-7, with TRBD1 matching over 7 bases. Trimming removed 4 bases from V and 3 bases from J; junction bases left unmatched: 13. CDR1 and CDR2 (germline): SGHRS, YFSETQ. This CDR3 spans 16 amino acids. The CDR3 DNA reads TGCGCCAGCAGCGCCAGGAAAAACGACAGGGTCTACGAGCAGTACTTC. Protein: CASSARKNDRVYEQYF.

V and J are TRBV9 and TRBJ1-1; TRBD1 matches at 10 bases. This CDR3 is built from 15 residues. CDR1 SGDLS and CDR2 YYNGEE come from the germline V gene. V dropped 2 bases and J dropped 3; count of bases not matched to a gene: 4. The CDR3 protein is CASSVTGGRDTEAFF. CDR3 nucleotide sequence: TGTGCCAGCAGCGTGACAGGGGGCAGGGACACTGAAGCTTTCTTT.

The J gene is TRBJ2-5, the V gene TRBV18; 7 nucleotides match TRBD1. The CDR3 contains 19 residues. Trimming at V came to 4 bases and at J to 5 bases, leaving 22 bases not matched to a gene. The germline V gene has CDR1 KGHSH and CDR2 LQKENI. The CDR3 nucleotides read TGTGCCAGCTCACTACGGACAGGCCAGGCGGTAGGACTTACGGAGACCCAGTACTTC. The encoded protein is CASSLRTGQAVGLTETQYF. The full variable domain, with the rest looked up from reference TRBV18 and TRBJ2-5, is NAGVMQNPRHLVRRRGQEARLRCSPMKGHSHVYWYRQLPEEGLKFMVYLQKENIIDESGMPKERFSAEFPKEGPSILRIQQVVRGDSAAYFCASSLRTGQAVGLTETQYFGPGTRLLVL.

The chain uses TRBV7-3 and TRBJ1-1; maybe TRBD1 (5 bases). Trimming took off 7 bases at V and 2 bases at J, with 11 bases between the two ends. Germline assignment: CDR1 SGHTA and CDR2 FQGTGA. The CDR3 contains 13 residues. The CDR3 nucleotides are TGTGCCAGCAAGCAGGGTACTAACACTGAAGCTTTCTTT. This encodes CASKQGTNTEAFF. The full variable domain, completed using reference TRBV7-3 and TRBJ1-1, is GAGVSQTPSNKVTEKGKYVELRCDPISGHTALYWYRQSLGQGPEFLIYFQGTGAADDSGLPNDRFFAVRPEGSVSTLKIQRTERGDSAVYLCASKQGTNTEAFFGQGTRLTVV.

V gene TRBV2 combines with J gene TRBJ1-5, with 7 bases that match TRBD1. The CDR3 is made up of 15 amino acids. CDR1 is SNHLY, CDR2 FYNNEI, per germline. With 6 bases clipped from V and 3 bases from J, the junction kept 8 bases outside the gene matches. CDR3 nucleotide sequence: TGTGCCAGCAGCAGCCCGGGACAGCTCAATCAGCCCCAGCATTTT. It yields the protein CASSSPGQLNQPQHF.

In nucleotides, the CDR3 is TGTGCCAGCTCACCCGTGACCCGTGGGCACGGGGAGCTGTTTTTT. The encoded protein is CASSPVTRGHGELFF. The genes are TRBV18 and TRBJ2-2; D remains ambiguous. Per germline, CDR1 KGHSH and CDR2 LQKENI. V dropped 3 bases and J dropped 7 bases, with 15 bases sitting between them. This CDR3 spans 15 amino acids.

The chain joins TRBV2 to TRBJ2-7, with D possibly TRBD1 on 5 matching bases. Per germline, CDR1 SNHLY and CDR2 FYNNEI. The CDR3 is made up of 15 amino acids. The ends were cut back, 0 bases at V and 4 bases at J, with 13 bases in the middle. This CDR3 is CASSEATRPGYEQYF. DNA for the CDR3: TGTGCCAGCAGTGAAGCCACACGCCCAGGGTACGAGCAGTACTTC.

This sequence joins TRBV29-1 and TRBJ2-1, with 7 bases lining up with TRBD2. The V gene end was trimmed by 2 bases and the J gene end by 3 bases; junction bases not matched to a gene: 13. The CDR3 totals 17 residues. The germline V gene encodes CDR1 SQVTM and CDR2 ANQGSEA. The CDR3 DNA sequence: TGCAGCGTTGAAATAACGTCTAGCGGTTTGTTCTACAATGAGCAGTTCTTC. Translation: CSVEITSSGLFYNEQFF.

The chain links TRBV4-1 to TRBJ2-1; D uncertain. V was trimmed by 1 base and J by 3 bases, leaving 10 bases between them. Germline CDR1 reads MGHRA; CDR2 reads YSYEKL. The CDR3 totals 15 residues. In DNA, the CDR3 is TGCGCCAGCAGCCAAGGCTTCGGTCTCTACAATGAGCAGTTCTTC. It encodes CASSQGFGLYNEQFF.